These 9 T cell receptor beta chains came from one sample sequenced in a study of post-analysis software for immune sequencing data (dated by TCRdb to the mid-2010s). Here is what the overall study found, with its caveats: Several TRBV segments, including TRBV5-6, TRBV5-1 and TRBV20-1, were significantly more frequent in patients than controls.

Library prep was done by PCR. Sequencing took place on an Illumina HiSeq 2500. Unique molecular identifiers were incorporated into TCR beta cDNA libraries to reduce PCR and sequencing biases. The public sequencing data were trimmed at Q25 with fastp and processed into clonotypes with MiXCR by TCRdb, which kept only in-frame beta chains. Duplicate CDR3 protein sequences are folded into a single record with the most common DNA and genes. The sample yields around 200,000 distinct CDR3 sequences; over 25% were counted once. The top ten hold approximately 3.6% of the sample. For these TCRs, the target antigens are not known. Sequenced: blood. The origin of the receptors is a girl aged 2-17 years with multiple sclerosis.

The rearrangement uses TRBV4-3 and TRBJ2-3; possibly TRBD2 for D (6 bases). The germline CDR1 and CDR2 sequences are LGHNA and YSLEER. The CDR3 length is 16 residues. Trimming removed 5 bases at V and 2 bases at J, with 17 bases between. CDR3 DNA: TGCGCCAGCAGCATCCACCAAGGCGGGACCACAGATACGCAGTATTTT. Translation gives CASSIHQGGTTDTQYF.

This clonotype was seen many times. The chain combines TRBV29-1 with TRBJ2-1; 7 bases match TRBD2. Germline loops: CDR1 SQVTM, CDR2 ANQGSEA. The junction had 12 bases not matched to a gene; V was cut back by 4 bases and J by 9 bases. The CDR3 totals 14 residues. The CDR3 protein is CSVALRLAPIEQFF. As DNA, the CDR3 is TGCAGCGTTGCTCTCCGACTAGCCCCGATTGAGCAGTTCTTC.

J is TRBJ1-1 and V is TRBV12-3 or TRBV12-4; TRBD1 might be the D (5 bases). Trimming shortened V by 1 base and J by 4 bases, and 13 bases separated the two germline ends. This CDR3 spans 15 amino acids. The CDR3 reads CASSLDPGTGTEAFF. Written as DNA, the CDR3 is TGTGCCAGCAGTTTAGATCCAGGGACGGGCACTGAAGCTTTCTTT.

The CDR3: CASSPDGDSYNEQFF. The CDR3 coding sequence is TGCGCCAGCAGCCCGGACGGGGACTCCTACAATGAGCAGTTCTTC. The chain combines TRBV5-1 with TRBJ2-1; D may be TRBD2 (5 bases). The germline gives CDR1 SGHRS, CDR2 YFSETQ. This CDR3 is 15 amino acids long. Trimming cost V 4 bases and J 0 bases, with 11 bases left between them.

This CDR3 reads CASSFGPGANVLTF. For the CDR3, the DNA is TGTGCCAGCAGTTTTGGGCCTGGGGCCAACGTCCTGACTTTC. V gene TRBV12-3 or TRBV12-4 combines with J gene TRBJ2-6; no clear D. There are 14 residues in the CDR3. Trimming cost V 3 bases and J 2 bases, with 5 bases left between them.

The rearrangement joins TRBV5-6 to TRBJ1-1, with D possibly TRBD1 on 5 matching bases. Germline-derived CDR1 and CDR2 are SGHDT and YYEEEE. CDR3 length: 15 residues. V was shortened by 3 bases and J by 3 bases, with 15 bases between the two germline ends. CDR3 nucleotide sequence: TGTGCCAGCAGCTATTTCGGGGCGGAGGACACTGAAGCTTTCTTT. Protein: CASSYFGAEDTEAFF.

Only a few counts were recorded for this clonotype. DNA for the CDR3: TGCGCCAGCAGCCCGGGACCCTCGGGAGGCTACACCTTC. Translating it yields CASSPGPSGGYTF. The genes are TRBV5-1 and TRBJ1-2, with a possible D match to TRBD1 (5 bases). The CDR3 contains 13 residues. Germline V gives CDR1 SGHRS, CDR2 YFSETQ. The V and J ends lost 4 bases and 8 bases respectively, with 15 bases between them.

This clonotype was seen many times. The chain is built from TRBV29-1 and TRBJ2-3, with D unresolved. Per germline, CDR1 SQVTM and CDR2 ANQGSEA. The CDR3 extends over 13 amino acids. V gave up 3 bases and J gave up 2 bases, with 9 bases separating them. In nucleotides, the CDR3 is TGCAGCGTTGAGGGGAAGTACACAGATACGCAGTATTTT. Translating it yields CSVEGKYTDTQYF.

Ten or more counts support this clonotype. The chain links TRBV6-1 to TRBJ2-5; 8 nucleotides match TRBD1. Germline CDR1 and CDR2: MNHNS and SASEGT. The CDR3 contains 16 residues. V shed 5 bases, J shed 1 base, and the junction held 9 bases outside the gene matches. Here the CDR3 reads CASSQGATYLQETQYF. In DNA form, the CDR3 reads TGTGCCAGCAGTCAGGGGGCAACCTATCTCCAAGAGACCCAGTACTTC.